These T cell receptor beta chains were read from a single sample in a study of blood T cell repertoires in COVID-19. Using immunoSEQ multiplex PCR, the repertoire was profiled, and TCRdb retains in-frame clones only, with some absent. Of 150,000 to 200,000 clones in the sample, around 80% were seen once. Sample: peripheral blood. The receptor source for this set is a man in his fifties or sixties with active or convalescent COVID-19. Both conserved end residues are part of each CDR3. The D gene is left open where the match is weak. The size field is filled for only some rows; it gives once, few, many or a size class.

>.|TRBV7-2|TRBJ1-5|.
TGTGCCAGCACCACGGGAAGCGGCAATCAGCCCCAGCATTTT
CASTTGSGNQPQHF
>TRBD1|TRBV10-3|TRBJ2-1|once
TGTGCCATCAGTGGACAGGGTTACAATGAGCAGTTCTTC
CAISGQGYNEQFF
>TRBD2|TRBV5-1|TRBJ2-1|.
TGCGCCAGCAGCCGCGGGACTAGCGGTTACAATGAGCAGTTCTTC
CASSRGTSGYNEQFF
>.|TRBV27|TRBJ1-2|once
TGTGCCAGCAGTTTATCCGGGGGTGGTGGCTACACCTTC
CASSLSGGGGYTF
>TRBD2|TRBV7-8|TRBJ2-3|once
TGTGCCAGCAGCTGGGAGAGCGGGGTTAAACAGTATTTT
CASSWESGVKQYF
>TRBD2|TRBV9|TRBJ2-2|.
TGTGCCAGCAGCGTAGGCGGGGGGGGCAGCGGGGAGCTGTTTTTT
CASSVGGGGSGELFF
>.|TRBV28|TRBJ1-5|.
TGTGCCAGCCTCGGACAGCTAGTTACCCAGCATTTT
CASLGQLVTQHF
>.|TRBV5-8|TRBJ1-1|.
TGTGCCAGCAGCTTGGGAGGGCTTACGTTCGCTTTCTTT
CASSLGGLTFAFF
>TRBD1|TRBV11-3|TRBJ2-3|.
TGTGCCAGCAGCGCACCGGGACAGGGCACAGATACGCAGTATTTT
CASSAPGQGTDTQYF
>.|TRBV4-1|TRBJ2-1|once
TGCGCCAGCAGCCAAGCCCTGTTTAATGAGCAGTTCTTC
CASSQALFNEQFF
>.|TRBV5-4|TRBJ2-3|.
TGTGCCAGCAGCTCGAGCGCCAACACAGATACGCAGTATTTT
CASSSSANTDTQYF
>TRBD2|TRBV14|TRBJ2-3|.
TGTGCCAGCAGCAGAACGGGAGGGGGACTAGCGGGCCAAGGCCCAAAGTATTTT
CASSRTGGGLAGQGPKYF
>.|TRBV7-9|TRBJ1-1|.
TGTGCCAGCAGCTTAGCGCGCTGGAGACCGGTCGAGAACACTGAAGCTTTCTTT
CASSLARWRPVENTEAFF
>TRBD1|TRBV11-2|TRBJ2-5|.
TGTGCCAGCAGCCAACAGGGGTTACGAGAGACCCAGTACTTC
CASSQQGLRETQYF